This T cell receptor (beta chain) was found in a study of Graves' ophthalmopathy and Graves' hyperthyroidism. Findings and caveats of the study: Predictions made by the model for ophthalmopathy progression reached under 71% sensitivity and just under 75% specificity.

From RNA, the CDR3 regions of TCR beta chains were amplified and sequenced. Investigators did first-round RT-PCR with HTBI primers, then second-round multiplex PCR. TCRdb processed the multiplex PCR reads anew with MiXCR; each CDR3 protein has one entry. Among about 600,000 distinct CDR3 sequences listed, 39% were seen once. In its sample, this clonotype was seen many times. Its antigen remains unidentified. The length of the CDR3 is 13 residues. Trimming removed 4 bases at V and 8 bases at J, with 15 bases between. Germline V gene lookup returns CDR1 SQVTM and CDR2 ANQGSEA. The V gene is TRBV29-1, the J gene TRBJ1-5, with D possibly matching TRBD1 (5 bases). The receptor was derived from an adult man with Graves' hyperthyroidism. The sequenced sample consisted of peripheral blood or thyroid tissue (not recorded which). The CDR3 region is CSVGDGQKEPQHF. The CDR3 coding sequence is TGCAGCGTTGGGGACGGGCAAAAGGAGCCCCAGCATTTT.